Below, 12 T cell receptor beta chains from the same sample are listed, as sequenced in a study of T cell repertoires in cytomegalovirus infection. TCRdb reprocessed the reads with MiXCR, giving one entry per CDR3 protein. The sample lists hundreds of thousands of distinct CDR3 sequences; over 7.5% were seen once. The sequencing input was PBMCs. The receptors come from a human donor in good health (CMV status not recorded). Some clones in this sample may be carry-over from other donors' samples.

V usage is TRBV7-3 and J usage is TRBJ2-1, with 11 bases fitting TRBD2. The CDR3 has 15 residues. The V segment lost 6 bases and the J segment 7 bases; nucleotides outside the gene matches: 8. From germline, CDR1 is SGHTA and CDR2 FQGTGA. The CDR3 DNA is TGTGCCAGCAGACAGGCTAGCGGGGGGCAGAATGAGCAGTTCTTC. It yields the protein CASRQASGGQNEQFF.

The genes are TRBV15 and TRBJ2-1; no reliable D call. The CDR3 consists of 15 residues. The V end lost 3 bases, the J end lost 10 bases, and 19 bases lay between the germline ends. CDR1 is LNHNV, CDR2 YYDKDF, per germline (reference sequence). CDR3 loop: CATSSHYPTLWEQFF. The CDR3, as DNA: TGTGCCACCAGCAGTCACTACCCGACCCTATGGGAGCAGTTCTTC.

The chain couples TRBV7-9 to TRBJ2-1, with TRBD2 matching over 9 bases. Per the germline V gene, CDR1 is SEHNR and CDR2 is FQNEAQ (reference sequence). CDR3 length: 13 amino acids. V gave up 5 bases and J gave up 12 bases; unmatched junction bases: 8. CDR3: CASSAPPAGGQFF. In DNA form, the CDR3 reads TGTGCCAGCAGCGCCCCCCCAGCGGGAGGGCAGTTCTTC.

Worth noting for this clonotype: A clone one base away is much larger, so this may be a read error. The chain links TRBV24-1 to TRBJ2-7; perhaps TRBD2 as D (6 bases). Trimming took 4 bases from V and 7 from J, leaving 16 bases between them. The CDR3 is made up of 14 amino acids. Germline-derived CDR1 and CDR2 are KGHDR and SFDVKD. The CDR3 DNA is TGTGCCACCAGTGACGGGAGCTCCTACAATGAGCAGTACTTC. Translation: CATSDGSSYNEQYF.

V and J are TRBV7-9 and TRBJ2-5; TRBD2 aligns across 12 bases. V trimming: 4 bases; J trimming: 3 bases; junction bases outside the gene matches: 9. The CDR3 covers 17 residues. CDR1 is SEHNR, CDR2 FQNEAQ, per germline (reference sequence). Here the CDR3 reads CASSSSGRGPLEETQYF. Written as DNA, the CDR3 is TGTGCCAGCAGCTCTAGCGGGAGGGGCCCGCTAGAAGAGACCCAGTACTTC. Using reference TRBV7-9 and TRBJ2-5 for the parts outside the CDR3, the full variable domain is DTGVSQNPRHKITKRGQNVTFRCDPISEHNRLYWYRQTLGQGPEFLTYFQNEAQLEKSRLLSDRFSAERPKGSFSTLEIQRTEQGDSAMYLCASSSSGRGPLEETQYFGPGTRLLVL.

This clonotype was counted between two and nine times. V usage is TRBV7-6 and J usage is TRBJ2-5; D is possibly TRBD1 (6 bases). The CDR3 length is 16 residues. The V gene's germline CDR1 is SGHVS and CDR2 FNYEAQ. The V and J ends lost 0 bases and 1 base respectively, with 12 bases between them. The CDR3 loop reads CASSLASDRRQETQYF. Here the CDR3 DNA reads TGTGCCAGCAGCTTAGCGAGTGACAGGCGCCAAGAGACCCAGTACTTC.

This clonotype was seen at least ten times. The rearrangement joins TRBV7-2 to TRBJ2-1, with 10 bases identical to TRBD2. CDR1 is SGHTA and CDR2 is FQGNSA in the germline V gene. V gave up 6 bases and J gave up 6 bases; unmatched junction bases: 11. This CDR3 is 16 amino acids long. CDR3 region: CASRRSGGVEINEQFF. The DNA of the CDR3 is TGTGCCAGCAGGAGGAGCGGGGGGGTCGAAATCAATGAGCAGTTCTTC. The full variable domain, in which reference TRBV7-2 and TRBJ2-1 provide the parts outside the CDR3, is GAGVSQSPSNKVTEKGKDVELRCDPISGHTALYWYRQSLGQGLEFLIYFQGNSAPDKSGLPSDRFSAERTGGSVSTLTIQRTQQEDSAVYLCASRRSGGVEINEQFFGPGTRLTVL.

As concerns this clonotype: One base away lies a much larger clone, so this may be a sequencing read error. The gene calls are TRBV6-2 or TRBV6-3 and TRBJ2-1; 7 positions match TRBD1. Germline assignment: CDR1 MNHEY and CDR2 SVGEGT. After removal of 10 bases from V and 2 bases from J, the junction contained 14 bases not matched to a gene. This CDR3 has 16 residues. The CDR3 sequence: CAISPRGQSPYNEQFF. The CDR3 DNA is TGTGCCATTTCCCCCAGGGGACAGAGTCCCTACAATGAGCAGTTCTTC.

This clonotype was observed many times. The rearrangement uses TRBV7-8 and TRBJ2-3; TRBD2 agrees at 7 bases. V trimming: 3 bases; J trimming: 3 bases; junction bases outside the gene matches: 3. CDR1 and CDR2 from the germline V gene are SGHVS and FQNEAQ. The CDR3 has 14 residues. The CDR3 reads CASSFLAATDTQYF. Here the CDR3 DNA reads TGTGCCAGCAGCTTCCTAGCGGCAACAGATACGCAGTATTTT.

This clonotype was counted ten times or more. This chain joins TRBV7-2 and TRBJ1-5; D gene uncertain. The germline gives CDR1 SGHTA, CDR2 FQGNSA. V lost 3 bases to trimming and J lost 2 bases, with 17 bases between them. The CDR3 is made up of 17 amino acids. In nucleotides, the CDR3 is TGTGCCAGCAGCTTTGCGACTGCGATGTTAGGCAATCAGCCCCAGCATTTT. It specifies CASSFATAMLGNQPQHF. The full variable domain, in which reference TRBV7-2 and TRBJ1-5 provide the parts outside the CDR3, is GAGVSQSPSNKVTEKGKDVELRCDPISGHTALYWYRQSLGQGLEFLIYFQGNSAPDKSGLPSDRFSAERTGGSVSTLTIQRTQQEDSAVYLCASSFATAMLGNQPQHFGDGTRLSIL.

This clonotype was counted ten times or more. V and J are TRBV6-1 and TRBJ1-1; possible D gene TRBD1, 5 bases. This CDR3 has 13 amino acids. In germline, CDR1 is MNHNS, CDR2 SASEGT. With 6 bases removed from V and 6 bases from J, the gap between germline ends came to 14 bases. The CDR3 here is CASRPSTVPEAFF. In DNA form, the CDR3 reads TGTGCCAGCAGACCCTCGACAGTACCTGAAGCTTTCTTT.

The rearrangement links TRBV19 to TRBJ1-2, with D unresolved. Germline CDR1 and CDR2: LNHDA and SQIVND (reference sequence). The CDR3 is made up of 15 amino acids. Between the trimmed V and J ends, which lost 7 bases and 9 bases, there was a span of 24 bases. The CDR3 sequence: CASTESPRYDQSYTF. In nucleotides, the CDR3 is TGTGCCAGTACCGAATCGCCCCGGTACGATCAGAGCTACACCTTC.